This T cell receptor (beta chain) was captured by sequencing in a study of blood T cell repertoires in COVID-19. Whole-study context: Spain, Italy and the United States supplied samples that represented acute and convalescent COVID-19. T cells, B-cell-depleted T cells, or PBMCs provided the cDNA or gDNA that served as material.

This CDR3 is 14 amino acids long. Germline trimming cut 5 bases from V and 0 bases from J; bases unmatched to any gene: 4. In germline, CDR1 is MRHNA, CDR2 SNTAGT. As processed by the authors: For nucleated cells, counts were estimated from reference gene primer amplification. Generated by immunoSEQ multiplex PCR, the TCRdb table keeps only in-frame clones and is missing some. V, J and clone size were drawn from that table, and D and trimming were deduced from the DNA. Among hundreds of thousands of clones, 82% were seen once, and the ten largest hold 4% to 6%. Sample: peripheral blood. V is TRBV6-4 and J is TRBJ2-7; 7 nucleotides match TRBD1. The source of this sequence is a woman of 80 years or more with active or convalescent COVID-19. The CDR3 loop is CASSPDRSSYEQYF. DNA for the CDR3: TGTGCCAGCAGTCCGGACAGGAGCTCCTACGAGCAGTACTTC.